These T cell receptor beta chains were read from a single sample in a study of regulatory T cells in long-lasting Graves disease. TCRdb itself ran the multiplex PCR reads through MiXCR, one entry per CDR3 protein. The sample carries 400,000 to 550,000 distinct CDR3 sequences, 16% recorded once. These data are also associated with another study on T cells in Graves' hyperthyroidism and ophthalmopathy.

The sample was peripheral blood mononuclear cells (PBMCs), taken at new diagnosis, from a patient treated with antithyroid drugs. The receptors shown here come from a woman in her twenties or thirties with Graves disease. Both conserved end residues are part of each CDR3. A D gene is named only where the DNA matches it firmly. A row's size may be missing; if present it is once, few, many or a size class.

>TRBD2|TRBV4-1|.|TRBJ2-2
CASSQGGLASTGELFF
TGCGCCAGCAGCCAAGGGGGACTAGCAAGCACCGGGGAGCTGTTTTTT
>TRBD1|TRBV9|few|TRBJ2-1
CASSTSGTGYNEQFF
TGTGCCAGCAGCACATCCGGGACAGGCTACAATGAGCAGTTCTTC
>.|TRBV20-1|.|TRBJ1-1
CSARDPSVNTEAFF
TGCAGTGCTAGAGATCCGTCGGTGAACACTGAAGCTTTCTTT
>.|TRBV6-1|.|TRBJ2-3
CASRPQWDTQYF
TGTGCCAGCAGGCCTCAATGGGATACGCAGTATTTT
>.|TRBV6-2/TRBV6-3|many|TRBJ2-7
CASSLTSGSFYEQYF
TGTGCCAGCAGTTTAACGTCGGGATCCTTCTACGAGCAGTACTTC
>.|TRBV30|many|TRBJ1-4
CAWRGEKLFF
TGTGCCTGGAGAGGGGAAAAACTGTTTTTT
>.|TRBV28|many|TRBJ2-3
CASSLGGTAADTQYF
TGTGCCAGCAGTTTGGGCGGGACGGCGGCAGATACGCAGTATTTT
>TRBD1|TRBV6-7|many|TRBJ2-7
CASSLVTGAYEQYF
TGTGCCAGCAGCCTCGTGACAGGGGCCTACGAGCAGTACTTC
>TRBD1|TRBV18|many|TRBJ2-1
CASSPPGRGNFNEQFF
TGTGCCAGCTCACCACCGGGCAGGGGGAACTTCAATGAGCAGTTCTTC
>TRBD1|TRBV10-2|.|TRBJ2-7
CASRRQGTYEQYF
TGCGCCAGCCGGAGACAGGGAACCTACGAGCAGTACTTC
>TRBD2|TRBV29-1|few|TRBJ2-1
CSVDSRGLAGGDEQFF
TGCAGCGTTGACAGTCGCGGACTAGCGGGAGGGGATGAGCAGTTCTTC
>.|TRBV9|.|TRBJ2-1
CASSVEGSSSYNEQFF
TGTGCCAGCAGCGTAGAGGGCTCAAGCTCCTACAATGAGCAGTTCTTC
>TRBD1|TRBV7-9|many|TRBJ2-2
CASSRTGGLRFIPGELFF
TGTGCCAGCAGCCGCACAGGGGGCTTGAGGTTCATCCCCGGGGAGCTGTTTTTT
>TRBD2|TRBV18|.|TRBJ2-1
CASSPRGGGYNEQFF
TGTGCCAGCTCACCGCGGGGCGGGGGATACAATGAGCAGTTCTTC
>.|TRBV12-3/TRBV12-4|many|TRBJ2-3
CASSPTVGRDGTDTQYF
TGTGCCAGCAGCCCTACGGTTGGGCGGGATGGCACAGATACGCAGTATTTT
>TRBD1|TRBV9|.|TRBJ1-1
CASSVGDRGITEAFF
TGTGCCAGCAGCGTAGGGGACAGGGGTATCACTGAAGCTTTCTTT
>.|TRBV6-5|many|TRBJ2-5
CASSYSGGHQETQYF
TGTGCCAGCAGTTACTCGGGCGGTCACCAAGAGACCCAGTACTTC
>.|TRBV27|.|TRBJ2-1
CASSLVKFFGNEQFF
TGTGCCAGCAGTTTGGTCAAGTTTTTTGGCAATGAGCAGTTCTTC
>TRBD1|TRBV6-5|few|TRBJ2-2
CASSYSRGQGRSLTGELFF
TGTGCCAGCAGTTACTCGAGGGGACAGGGACGTTCACTCACCGGGGAGCTGTTTTTT
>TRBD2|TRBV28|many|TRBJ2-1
CASTFLGLAGGGEQFF
TGTGCCAGCACCTTCCTGGGACTAGCGGGAGGAGGTGAGCAGTTCTTC
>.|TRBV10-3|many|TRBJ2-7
CAISQGGEQYF
TGTGCCATCAGTCAGGGGGGCGAGCAGTACTTC
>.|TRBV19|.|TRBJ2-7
CASSIETATGGEQYF
TGTGCCAGTAGTATAGAGACCGCGACAGGAGGGGAGCAGTACTTC